This T cell receptor (beta chain) was obtained from a study of beta chain features in type 1 diabetes. Study results and limitations: Across all four CD4+ subsets, people with type 1 diabetes showed modestly shorter TCRB CDR3s. Researchers reported that naive, central memory and Treg TCRB repertoires appeared more similar in patients than in healthy donors.

Every donor had blood drawn once into heparin, around 100 mL on average. Without exception, sorted populations had purity beyond 95%. Since all of the isolated RNA was reverse transcribed, expressed TCRB transcripts were what got sequenced. Clones were sequenced by immunoSEQ multiplex PCR, and TCRdb holds only the in-frame ones, with some missing. This sample carries around 160,000 clones, approximately 9.1% of them seen once, and the ten largest clones take 0.65% to 0.9%. On this clone itself: The target antigen is unknown.

The CDR3 consists of 15 residues. V lost 3 bases, J lost 3 bases, and 15 bases lay in between. Germline values: CDR1 LNHDA, CDR2 SQIVND (reference sequence). The chain has TRBV19 and TRBJ2-7, with D perhaps matching TRBD1 (7 bases). This receptor was taken from a woman aged 25-40 years with type 1 diabetes. The specimen was central memory CD4+ T cells from blood. The CDR3 protein is CASSIAGQLVYEQYF. CDR3 DNA sequence: TGTGCCAGTAGTATTGCGGGACAGCTCGTCTACGAGCAGTACTTC.